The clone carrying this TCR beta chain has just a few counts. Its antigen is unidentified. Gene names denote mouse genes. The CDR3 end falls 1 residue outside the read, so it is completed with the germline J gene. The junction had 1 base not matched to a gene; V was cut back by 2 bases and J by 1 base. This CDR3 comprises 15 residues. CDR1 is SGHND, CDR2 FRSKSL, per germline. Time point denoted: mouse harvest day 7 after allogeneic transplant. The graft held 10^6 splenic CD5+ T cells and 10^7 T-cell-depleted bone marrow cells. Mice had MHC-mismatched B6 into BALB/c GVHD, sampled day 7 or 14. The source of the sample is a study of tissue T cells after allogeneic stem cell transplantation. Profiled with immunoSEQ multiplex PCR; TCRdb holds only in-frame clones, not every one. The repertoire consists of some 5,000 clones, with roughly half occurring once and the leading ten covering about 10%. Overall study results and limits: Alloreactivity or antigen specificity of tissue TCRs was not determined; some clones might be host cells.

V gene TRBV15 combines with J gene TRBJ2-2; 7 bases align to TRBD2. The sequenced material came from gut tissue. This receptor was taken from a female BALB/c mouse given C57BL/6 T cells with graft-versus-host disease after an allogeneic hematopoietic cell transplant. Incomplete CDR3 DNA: TGTGCCAGCAGTTTACCTGGGGGAAACACCGGGCAGCTCTAC. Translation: CASSLPGGNTGQLY. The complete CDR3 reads CASSLPGGNTGQLYF.